One and the same sample provided the 27 T cell receptor beta chains below, sequenced in a study of blood T cell repertoires in COVID-19. The table came from immunoSEQ multiplex PCR; TCRdb's copy has only in-frame clones and leaves some out. The sample carries about 190,000 clones, 88% recorded once. Sequencing was carried out using peripheral blood. The receptors shown here come from a man aged 70 or older with active or convalescent COVID-19.

This rearrangement joins TRBV4-1 to TRBJ1-1; possibly TRBD1 for D (6 bases). The CDR3 loop spans 14 amino acids. The V end was cut by 4 bases, the J end by 0 bases, with 9 bases between. CDR1 is MGHRA, CDR2 YSYEKL, per germline. The CDR3, as DNA: TGCGCCAGCAGCCGGACAGCGATGAACACTGAAGCTTTCTTT. As protein: CASSRTAMNTEAFF.

This rearrangement joins TRBV5-1 to TRBJ2-3, with 10 nucleotides matching TRBD1. CDR3 length: 16 residues. Germline V CDR1 and CDR2: SGHRS, YFSETQ. With V trimmed by 1 base and J by 4 bases, 6 bases remained unmatched. The CDR3 DNA sequence: TGCGCCAGCAGCTTGAGGCGACAGGGGGCATCAGATACGCAGTATTTT. It yields the protein CASSLRRQGASDTQYF. Full variable domain (remainder filled in from reference TRBV5-1 and TRBJ2-3): KAGVTQTPRYLIKTRGQQVTLSCSPISGHRSVSWYQQTPGQGLQFLFEYFSETQRNKGNFPGRFSGRQFSNSRSEMNVSTLELGDSALYLCASSLRRQGASDTQYFGPGTRLTVL.

The chain joins TRBV30 to TRBJ1-4; TRBD1 matches at 8 bases. CDR1 is GTSNPN, CDR2 SVGIG, per germline (reference sequence). This CDR3 is 13 amino acids long. V shed 3 bases, J shed 6 bases, and the junction held 3 bases outside the gene matches. In DNA, the CDR3 is TGTGCCTGGAGGCCGACAGGGGATGAAAAACTGTTTTTT. Translated: CAWRPTGDEKLFF.

This clone was seen only a few times. This chain links TRBV29-1 with TRBJ1-1; D is possibly TRBD1 (6 bases). CDR3 size: 14 residues. CDR1 SQVTM and CDR2 ANQGSEA come from the germline V gene. Trimming removed 7 bases from V and 1 base from J, with 16 bases in between. The CDR3 DNA reads TGCAGCGGAGTTCCAGGGGTGCAGAACACTGAAGCTTTCTTT. Its protein is CSGVPGVQNTEAFF. Variable domain in full (rest from reference TRBV29-1 and TRBJ1-1): SAVISQKPSRDICQRGTSLTIQCQVDSQVTMMFWYRQQPGQSLTLIATANQGSEATYESGFVIDKFPISRPNLTFSTLTVSNMSPEDSSIYLCSGVPGVQNTEAFFGQGTRLTVV.

The J gene is TRBJ1-6, the V gene TRBV10-2; D gene unclear. CDR1 is WSHSY and CDR2 is SAAADI in the germline V gene. Trimming removed 3 bases from V and 7 bases from J, with 10 bases in between. The CDR3 has 14 amino acids. For the CDR3, the DNA is TGCGCCAGCAGTGATTACAGATTAAATTCACCCCTCCACTTT. It yields the protein CASSDYRLNSPLHF.

The chain employs TRBV3-1 (or the pseudogene TRBV3-2) and TRBJ1-4; 9 nucleotides agree with TRBD1. CDR1 LGHDT and CDR2 YNNKEL come from the germline V gene (reference sequence). V trimming: 5 bases; J trimming: 8 bases; junction bases outside the gene matches: 9. This CDR3 comprises 15 residues. The CDR3 loop reads CASSFPGQGREKLFF. The DNA of the CDR3 is TGTGCCAGCAGCTTCCCGGGACAGGGACGGGAAAAACTGTTTTTT.

J is TRBJ1-6 and V is TRBV5-1, with 10 bases aligning to TRBD1. The J segment lost 8 bases and the V segment lost 0 bases, leaving 5 bases of the junction unmatched. The CDR3 spans 16 residues. CDR1 is SGHRS and CDR2 is YFSETQ in the germline V gene. CDR3: CASSLGWDRGYSPLHF. The CDR3 bases are TGCGCCAGCAGCTTGGGATGGGACAGGGGTTATTCACCCCTCCACTTT.

DNA for the CDR3: TGTGCCAGCCGATCCGGGTCAGCCAAAAACATTCAGTACTTC. Translating gives CASRSGSAKNIQYF. J is TRBJ2-4 and V is TRBV7-2, with D unclear. V shed 8 bases and J shed 0 bases, with 11 bases lying between them. CDR1 and CDR2 from the germline V gene are SGHTA and FQGNSA. The CDR3 has 14 amino acids.

This rearrangement joins TRBV10-1 to TRBJ2-7, with 8 bases fitting TRBD2. The CDR3 runs 17 residues. Per germline, CDR1 WNHNN and CDR2 SYGVQD (reference sequence). The J segment lost 1 base and the V segment lost 6 bases, leaving 14 bases of the junction unmatched. The CDR3 protein is CASRAPEGLASSYEQYF. The CDR3 DNA sequence: TGCGCCAGCAGAGCGCCGGAAGGACTAGCATCGTCCTACGAGCAGTACTTC.

This chain links TRBV21-1 with TRBJ1-2; TRBD1, the table's D call, lacks a check against the DNA. TRBV21-1 is noted as a pseudogene. This CDR3 region has 13 residues. CDR3 in amino acids: CASRGRINYGYTF. The CDR3 DNA follows: TGTGCCAGCAGGGGCAGGATTAACTATGGCTACACCTTC.

The rearrangement uses TRBV6-1 and TRBJ2-3, with TRBD2 matching over 8 bases. The CDR3 is made up of 15 amino acids. V dropped 3 bases and J dropped 3; count of bases not matched to a gene: 5. Germline CDR1 MNHNS, CDR2 SASEGT. CDR3 nucleotide sequence: TGTGCCAGCAGTGAGGGCGGGGGGCGGACAGATACGCAGTATTTT. Protein: CASSEGGGRTDTQYF.

The chain recombines TRBV5-5 with TRBJ1-6, with a possible D match to TRBD1 (6 bases). V was trimmed by 3 bases and J by 2 bases, leaving 15 bases between them. This CDR3 region has 17 residues. CDR1 is SGHKS and CDR2 is YYEKEE in the germline V gene (reference sequence). The CDR3 coding sequence is TGTGCCAGCAGCTCTATACCAGGGGAGACCTATAATTCACCCCTCCACTTT. Amino acid sequence: CASSSIPGETYNSPLHF.

The rearrangement uses TRBV6-2 or TRBV6-3 and TRBJ2-3; D is possibly TRBD2 (7 bases). The V end was cut by 5 bases, the J end by 3 bases, with 15 bases between. The CDR3 sequence is 15 residues long. Per germline, CDR1 MNHEY and CDR2 SVGEGT. DNA of the CDR3: TGTGCCAGCAGTATTCTAGGGGGGGGGACAGATACGCAGTATTTT. Its protein is CASSILGGGTDTQYF.

This rearrangement joins TRBV3-1 (or the pseudogene TRBV3-2) to TRBJ1-4; D is unclear. The V gene's germline CDR1 is LGHDT and CDR2 YNNKEL (reference sequence). The CDR3 sequence is 18 residues long. With 0 bases removed from V and 3 bases from J, the gap between germline ends came to 17 bases. The CDR3 sequence: CASSQEVDTISPNEKLFF. In DNA, the CDR3 is TGTGCCAGCAGCCAAGAAGTAGACACCATCTCCCCTAATGAAAAACTGTTTTTT.

The J gene is TRBJ2-1, the V gene TRBV5-8; D call uncertain. CDR1 and CDR2 (germline): SGHTS, YDEGEE. With 2 bases removed from V and 6 bases from J, the gap between germline ends came to 6 bases. The CDR3 runs to 12 residues. CDR3 coding DNA: TGTGCCAGCAGCTTCAGTCGCAATGAGCAGTTCTTC. This gives the protein CASSFSRNEQFF.

The CDR3 spells CASSGTGALQPQHF. In DNA form, the CDR3 reads TGTGCCAGCAGTGGAACAGGGGCCTTACAGCCCCAGCATTTT. The V call is TRBV2, the J call TRBJ1-5, with 7 nucleotides matching TRBD1. Germline assignment: CDR1 SNHLY and CDR2 FYNNEI. Trimming removed 4 bases from V and 7 bases from J; junction bases left unmatched: 7. This CDR3 region has 14 residues.

In DNA, the CDR3 is TGTGCCAGCAGCCGGAAACAGGGGTACTATGGCTACACCTTC. It translates to CASSRKQGYYGYTF. The rearrangement uses TRBV28 and TRBJ1-2; 7 nucleotides agree with TRBD1. The CDR3 runs to 14 residues. CDR1 is MDHEN and CDR2 is SYDVKM in the germline V gene. With V trimmed by 6 bases and J by 3 bases, 7 bases remained unmatched.

The chain links TRBV18 to TRBJ2-2, with TRBD1 as a possible D gene (6 bases). The CDR3 spans 14 residues. The V end was cut by 2 bases, the J end by 8 bases, with 12 bases between. The germline gives CDR1 KGHSH, CDR2 LQKENI. CDR3 DNA sequence: TGTGCCAGCTCACCAGGACAGTCGGGGGGGGAGCTGTTTTTT. Its protein is CASSPGQSGGELFF.

This chain joins TRBV10-2 and TRBJ2-5, with TRBD1 matching over 9 bases. The junction had 11 bases not matched to a gene; V was cut back by 11 bases and J by 7 bases. Germline V gene sequence: CDR1 WSHSY, CDR2 SAAADI. The CDR3 loop spans 13 amino acids. Written as DNA, the CDR3 is TGCGCCGCCGGGACAGGGCAGCCAGGGACCCAGTACTTC. Amino acid sequence: CAAGTGQPGTQYF.

This chain uses TRBV7-9 with TRBJ2-7; 8 bases are shared with TRBD1. There are 13 residues in the CDR3. Germline V gives CDR1 SEHNR, CDR2 FQNEAQ (reference sequence). V lost 5 bases to trimming and J lost 4 bases; unmatched junction nucleotides: 4. The CDR3 is CASSRGQGYEQYF. CDR3 bases: TGTGCCAGCAGCCGAGGACAGGGATACGAGCAGTACTTC.

This chain connects TRBV30 to TRBJ1-5; 9 bases are a match to TRBD1. The CDR3 length is 15 residues. From germline, CDR1 is GTSNPN and CDR2 SVGIG (reference sequence). The V and J ends lost 1 base and 1 base, in that order; junction bases with no gene match: 2. The CDR3 nucleotides are TGTGCCTGGAGTGCGGGGACAGGGAGCAATCAGCCCCAGCATTTT. Amino acids: CAWSAGTGSNQPQHF.

The V and J genes are TRBV6-5 and TRBJ1-5, with 9 positions matching TRBD1. This CDR3 has 15 residues. The V and J ends lost 4 bases and 5 bases, in that order; junction bases with no gene match: 6. Germline CDR1 and CDR2: MNHEY and SVGAGI. The CDR3 protein is CASSSGGQGYQPQHF. The DNA for the CDR3 is TGTGCCAGCAGTTCTGGGGGACAGGGATATCAGCCCCAGCATTTT.

CDR3 DNA sequence: TGTGCCAGCAGCGTAGATAGCGGGAGGCGCACAGATACGCAGTATTTT. Translating gives CASSVDSGRRTDTQYF. The chain links TRBV9 to TRBJ2-3, with 10 bases aligning to TRBD2. Germline V gene sequence: CDR1 SGDLS, CDR2 YYNGEE. V was pared by 0 bases and J by 1 base, with 2 bases of the junction left unmatched. The CDR3 totals 16 residues.

This sequence joins TRBV7-2 and TRBJ1-2; D is undetermined. Trimming removed 0 bases from V and 0 bases from J, with 8 bases in between. Germline V gene data show CDR1 as SGHTA and CDR2 as FQGNSA. This CDR3 has 15 amino acids. The CDR3: CASSLAGGSNYGYTF. The CDR3 DNA follows: TGTGCCAGCAGCTTAGCTGGCGGATCTAACTATGGCTACACCTTC.

The gene calls are TRBV6-1 and TRBJ2-5; no reliable D call. The CDR3 has 14 residues. V lost 6 bases and J lost 4, with 15 bases in between. Germline lookup yields CDR1 MNHNS and CDR2 SASEGT. DNA of the CDR3: TGTGCCAGCAGAGCCGAACCCGAACGAGAGACCCAGTACTTC. Protein sequence: CASRAEPERETQYF.

This clone was picked up one time. The chain combines TRBV29-1 with TRBJ2-3; 7 bases are a match to TRBD1. The CDR3 has 13 amino acids. CDR1 and CDR2 from the germline V gene are SQVTM and ANQGSEA. Trimming removed 3 bases from V and 7 bases from J; junction bases left unmatched: 7. The CDR3 spells CSVDVEQGNTQYF. CDR3 nucleotides: TGCAGCGTTGACGTCGAACAGGGGAATACGCAGTATTTT.

Turning to this clone: This specimen includes other DNA sequences encoding the same CDR3. V and J are TRBV3-1 (or the pseudogene TRBV3-2) and TRBJ2-5, with D uncertain. Trimming cost V 1 base and J 4 bases, with 4 bases left between them. CDR1 and CDR2 (germline): LGHDT, YNNKEL (reference sequence). The CDR3 is 12 amino acids. For the CDR3, the DNA is TGTGCCAGCAGCCAAGTGAGAGAGACCCAGTACTTC. It encodes CASSQVRETQYF.